The T cell receptor beta chain under discussion was sequenced for a study of STAT5B mutations in CD4+ large granular lymphocyte leukemia (dated by TCRdb to 2021 to 2024). About the full investigation: Among the healthy controls, the CDR3 'QG' motif was associated with a particular HLA allele. The TCRbeta repertoires of CD4+ T-cell large granular lymphocyte leukemia patients were compared with the TCRbeta repertoires of healthy blood donors. Flow cytometry on FACSCanto II or FACSVerse confirmed that purified fractions exceeded 95% purity among lymphocytes. General conclusions and limits of the study: CD4-sorted patient repertoires appeared more clonal than healthy CD4+ repertoires, and this difference persisted after removing the putative leukemic clones. TRBV06-family usage was enriched among the top patient clones (8/27) compared with healthy controls (2/35). The data were not HLA-matched, and the higher clonality in CD4+ T-LGLL than in CD8+ T-LGLL could be due to the relatively small sample size. Main leukemic clonotypes were private to each patient, although approximately 26% appeared at low frequency in other patients' non-leukemic repertoires.

Buffy coats from under 40 blood donors, supplied by the Finnish Red Cross blood service, were used as healthy controls. All TCR-sequenced material derived from peripheral blood: patient blood samples and healthy donor buffy coats. Ficoll-Hypaque gradient centrifugation was used to isolate peripheral blood mononuclear cells. CD4+ cells were purified magnetically from the buffy coats of healthy controls. The Gentra Puregene Cell and Tissue kit was used to extract genomic DNA, and a Qubit 2.0 fluorometer was used to measure the amount of genomic DNA. The immunoSEQ assay at survey resolution was applied to genomic DNA for sequencing of TCRbeta rearrangements. Regarding the original processing steps: In the TCR sequencing data, the lowest productive clonotype frequency that could be detected was 2.59 x 10-5. Only productive TCRbeta rearrangements, meaning sequences that were complete and in-frame, were kept for the analyses. The clonality of each sample was calculated as Simpson clonality in the immunoSEQ Analyzer version 3.0. Based on frequency, clones were grouped as very rare, small, medium, large (1-20%) or hyperexpanded (>20%). Generation probabilities were estimated with OLGA 1.2.3, V-gene circos plots were made with VDJtools, specificities were searched in VDJdb, and CDR3 motifs were identified with GLIPH. The clones in this table, taken by TCRdb from immuneACCESS, are in-frame only. Not every clone is retained; where verified, under half of the shortfall comes from an unresolved V gene, and the cause of the rest is unknown. V and J calls and clone size are as listed in that table; D and trimming were resolved from the DNA. This sample lists approximately 52,000 clones; roughly 72% were detected once. Of the sample, 1.5% is held by the ten largest clones.

Sequences MDHEN (CDR1) and SYDVKM (CDR2) are obtained from the germline V gene. Ends trimmed: V by 11 bases, J by 5 bases; bases unmatched to a gene: 8. Its CDR3 holds 14 amino acids, cysteine through phenylalanine. Just CDR3 DNA is preserved here, 42 bases in frame from base 1. As for this clone: The antigen this receptor binds is unknown. Base-call qualities are not available, and no considerably larger clone is one nucleotide away.

The chain joins TRBV28 to TRBJ1-6; 8 nucleotides in the junction match TRBD1. Sequenced input: CD4+ T cells from blood buffy coats. This clonotype was sampled from a human donor in good health. The CDR3 protein: CAASGGQDNSPLHF. DNA sequence: TGTGCCGCGTCAGGGGGACAGGATAATTCACCCCTCCACTTT.